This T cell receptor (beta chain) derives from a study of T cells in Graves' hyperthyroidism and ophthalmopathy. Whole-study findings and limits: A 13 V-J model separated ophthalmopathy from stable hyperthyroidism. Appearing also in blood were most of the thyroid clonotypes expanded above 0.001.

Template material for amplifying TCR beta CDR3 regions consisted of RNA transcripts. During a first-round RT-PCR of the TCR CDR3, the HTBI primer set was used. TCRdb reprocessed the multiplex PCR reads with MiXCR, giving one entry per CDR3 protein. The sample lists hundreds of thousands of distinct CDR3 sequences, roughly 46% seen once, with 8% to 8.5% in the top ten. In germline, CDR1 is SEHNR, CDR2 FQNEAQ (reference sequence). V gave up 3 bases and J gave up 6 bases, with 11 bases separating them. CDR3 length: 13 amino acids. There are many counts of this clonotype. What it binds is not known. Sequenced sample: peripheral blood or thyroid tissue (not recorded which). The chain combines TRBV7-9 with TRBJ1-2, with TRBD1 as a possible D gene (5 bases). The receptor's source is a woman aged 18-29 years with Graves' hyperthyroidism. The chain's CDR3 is CASSFREVNGYTF. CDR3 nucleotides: TGTGCCAGCAGCTTCAGGGAAGTCAATGGCTACACCTTC.